The 5 T cell receptor beta chains listed next were all sequenced from one sample in a study of control samples from healthy donors and cancer patients. The assay was immunoSEQ multiplex PCR, and TCRdb's table has in-frame clones only and misses some. Of about 110,000 clones in the sample, roughly four fifths were seen once. Sequencing input: blood. The receptors derive from a man aged 18 to 29 in good health.

This clone was recorded a few times. The chain employs TRBV4-1 and TRBJ1-5, with D maybe TRBD1 (5 bases). Trimming took 2 bases from V and 5 from J, leaving 13 bases between them. The CDR3 is 15 residues long. The germline V gene has CDR1 MGHRA and CDR2 YSYEKL. CDR3 bases: TGCGCCAGCAGCCAATCTCCGGGACCCGATCAGCCCCAGCATTTT. Amino acid sequence: CASSQSPGPDQPQHF.

The chain has TRBV4-1 and TRBJ2-7; 7 positions match TRBD1. Germline CDR1 MGHRA, CDR2 YSYEKL. Trimming took 6 bases from V and 6 from J; bases not matched to a gene: 5. CDR3 length equals 12 residues. The DNA of the CDR3 is TGCGCCAGCAGGCCCTCAGGGGGCGAGCAGTACTTC. Residues: CASRPSGGEQYF.

The chain combines TRBV5-6 with TRBJ2-7; D tentatively fits TRBD1 or TRBD2 (7 bases each). Looked up from germline, CDR1 is SGHDT and CDR2 is YYEEEE. The CDR3 extends over 14 amino acids. Trimming shortened V by 4 bases and J by 2 bases, and 13 bases separated the two germline ends. The CDR3 DNA follows: TGTGCCAGCAGCCAGGGGGGGGCCCCCTACGAGCAGTACTTC. Amino acid sequence: CASSQGGAPYEQYF.

The chain uses TRBV13 and TRBJ1-1; D gene unclear. The germline V and J ends were trimmed by 5 bases and 0 bases, with 22 bases remaining between them. Germline V gene data show CDR1 as PRHDT and CDR2 as FYEKMQ (reference sequence). The length of the CDR3 is 18 residues. The CDR3 loop reads CASSLYLPTESMNTEAFF. CDR3 in DNA: TGTGCCAGCAGCCTATATCTTCCCACAGAGTCTATGAACACTGAAGCTTTCTTT.

This rearrangement joins TRBV5-1 to TRBJ1-1; no clear D. The CDR3 totals 14 residues. In germline, CDR1 is SGHRS, CDR2 YFSETQ. The V and J ends lost 0 bases and 8 bases respectively, with 14 bases between them. The CDR3 DNA is TGCGCCAGCAGCTTGGAGGTCGGAGGGATGGAAGCTTTCTTT. Protein: CASSLEVGGMEAFF. The entire variable domain, with the rest obtained from reference TRBV5-1 and TRBJ1-1, is as follows: KAGVTQTPRYLIKTRGQQVTLSCSPISGHRSVSWYQQTPGQGLQFLFEYFSETQRNKGNFPGRFSGRQFSNSRSEMNVSTLELGDSALYLCASSLEVGGMEAFFGQGTRLTVV.